The clone carrying this T cell receptor (beta chain) came up once. No antigen is known for it. This entry is derived from a study of Ad26.COV2.S vaccination and SARS-CoV-2 variants. Across the whole study: Donor was assigned to the Ad26.COV2.S arm of trial COV1001. The vaccine Ad26.COV2.S was put into the muscle once, or twice with 56 days between. Study-wide results and caveats: Vaccine and placebo recipients had similar non-spike TCR breadth.

Sample treatment: 15 to 20 received Ad26.COV2.S at low or high dose, single or two shots; roughly five received placebo; per-sample allocation not given. Sample collection was performed on day 63 after the first vaccine or placebo injection. This vaccine is an Ad26 vector that expresses the Wuhan-strain SARS-CoV-2 spike. This table comes from immunoSEQ multiplex PCR, and its TCRdb copy is limited to in-frame clones, with some not included. This sample has approximately 300,000 clones, with 85% found just once. The TCR originated in a person aged 18-60 years who received the Ad26.COV2.S COVID-19 vaccine or a placebo. Here the sequenced sample was peripheral blood, taken in a trial of Ad26.COV2.S vaccine versus placebo.

CDR3 residues: CATSSSGQPQHF. CDR3 nucleotide sequence: TGTGCCACCAGCAGTAGCGGGCAGCCCCAGCATTTT. The rearrangement uses TRBV15 and TRBJ1-5; D uncertain. CDR3 length equals 12 residues. V shed 3 bases and J shed 7 bases, with 7 bases lying between them. Germline assignment: CDR1 LNHNV and CDR2 YYDKDF (reference sequence).